Shown below are 27 T cell receptor beta chains from a single sample sequenced in a study of persistence of HIV-infected CD4 T cells. The stimulus was an HIV-1 Gag 15-mer peptide pool, 0.85 to 1 ug/peptide/mL. CD4+ T cells upregulating both CD40 ligand and CD69 were sorted as responding cells. The immunoSEQ assay was version 4, run in survey mode. Assay: immunoSEQ multiplex PCR; the TCRdb copy retains only in-frame clones and omits some. Among over 10,000 clones listed, 66% were seen once. The antigens for these receptors are not known. The source was CD4+ T cells sorted from PBMCs after roughly 19-hour stimulation, collected from a patient who received antiretroviral therapy. These TCRs come from an adult man with HIV who was CMV-seropositive.

The rearrangement uses TRBV15 and TRBJ2-7; D unclear. The CDR3 runs 12 residues. The ends were cut back, 0 bases at V and 5 bases at J, with 5 bases in the middle. Germline CDR1 LNHNV, CDR2 YYDKDF (reference sequence). CDR3 in DNA: TGTGCCACCAGCAGAGATACCGACGAGCAGTACTTC. Protein product: CATSRDTDEQYF.

This clone was counted between two and nine times. The J gene is TRBJ2-1, the V gene TRBV2, with D unclear. CDR1 SNHLY and CDR2 FYNNEI come from the germline V gene. With 6 bases removed from V and 7 bases from J, the gap between germline ends came to 16 bases. CDR3 length equals 14 residues. The CDR3 reads CASRDTYQRNEQFF. CDR3 sequence (DNA): TGTGCCAGCAGGGATACGTACCAAAGGAATGAGCAGTTCTTC.

DNA for the CDR3: TGTGCCAGCAGTCGAGGGGGCACCGGGGAGCTGTTTTTT. Translated, it gives CASSRGGTGELFF. The gene calls are TRBV6-5 and TRBJ2-2; weak D call: TRBD1 (6 bases). Germline V gene sequence: CDR1 MNHEY, CDR2 SVGAGI. The V end lost 5 bases, the J end lost 4 bases, and 8 bases lay between the germline ends. CDR3 length: 13 amino acids.

This clone was recorded once. J is TRBJ2-1 and V is TRBV6-8; 11 bases match TRBD2. Germline CDR1 MNHGY, CDR2 SAAAGT. The CDR3 has 13 amino acids. Trimming took 6 bases from V and 15 from J; bases not matched to a gene: 10. CDR3 DNA: TGTGCCAGCAGGCAAAAGACTAGCGGGATCCCGTTCTTC. Its protein is CASRQKTSGIPFF.

On this clone: One end of the junction is discordant with germline, which a read error may explain. This rearrangement joins TRBV7-7 to TRBJ1-1; 12 bases agree with TRBD1. Germline V CDR1 and CDR2: SSHAT, FNYEAQ (reference sequence). This CDR3 is built from 18 residues. This CDR3 reads CASSLEGGQGAWNTEAFF. The CDR3, as DNA: TGTGCTAGCAGCTTAGAAGGGGGACAGGGGGCTTGGAACACTGAAGCTTTCTTT.

This clone was detected only a few times. The gene calls are TRBV7-9 and TRBJ1-2; D not resolved. Germline lookup yields CDR1 SEHNR and CDR2 FQNEAQ (reference sequence). The length of the CDR3 is 14 residues. V gave up 1 base and J gave up 2 bases, with 8 bases separating them. CDR3 coding DNA: TGTGCCAGCAGCTTAGTTGCATCCAACTATGGCTACACCTTC. Translating gives CASSLVASNYGYTF. Full variable domain (outside the CDR3, taken from reference TRBV7-9 and TRBJ1-2): DTGVSQNPRHKITKRGQNVTFRCDPISEHNRLYWYRQTLGQGPEFLTYFQNEAQLEKSRLLSDRFSAERPKGSFSTLEIQRTEQGDSAMYLCASSLVASNYGYTFGSGTRLTVV.

Only a few counts were recorded for this clone. V and J are TRBV20-1 and TRBJ2-7; the D gene is possibly TRBD1 (6 bases). CDR3 size: 10 residues. CDR1 and CDR2 (germline): DFQATT, SNEGSKA (reference sequence). The CDR3 is CREQGFEQYF. The CDR3 region has the DNA TGCAGGGAACAGGGATTCGAGCAGTACTTC.

Within the sample, this clone is large. At one end, the junction sequence differs from germline, possibly due to a read error. The J gene is TRBJ1-2, the V gene TRBV19; 8 positions match TRBD1. Germline V gives CDR1 LNHDA, CDR2 SQIVND (reference sequence). CDR3 length: 14 amino acids. The CDR3 DNA is TGTGCCAGCAGTATACAGGGGGTGGCGTATGGCTACACCTTC. Encoded protein: CASSIQGVAYGYTF. The full variable domain, its missing parts supplied by reference TRBV19 and TRBJ1-2, is DGGITQSPKYLFRKEGQNVTLSCEQNLNHDAMYWYRQDPGQGLRLIYYSQIVNDFQKGDIAEGYSVSREKKESFPLTVTSAQKNPTAFYLCASSIQGVAYGYTFGSGTRLTVV.

This clone was counted between two and nine times. The V gene is TRBV5-1, the J gene TRBJ1-2; tentatively, D is TRBD1 (5 bases). Trimming took off 0 bases at V and 4 bases at J, with 13 bases between the two ends. This CDR3 region has 15 residues. CDR1 SGHRS and CDR2 YFSETQ come from the germline V gene. The CDR3 coding sequence is TGCGCCAGCAGCTTGGCCGAGGGGCTCAGCTATGGCTACACCTTC. It translates to CASSLAEGLSYGYTF.

This clone showed up just once. This chain joins TRBV18 and TRBJ1-2, with 7 bases lining up with TRBD1. Germline CDR1 is KGHSH and CDR2 is LQKENI. V trimming: 5 bases; J trimming: 2 bases; junction bases outside the gene matches: 2. The CDR3 covers 13 residues. Here the CDR3 reads CASSEDRNYGYTF. CDR3 sequence (DNA): TGTGCCAGCTCAGAGGACAGGAACTATGGCTACACCTTC.

This clone was found a few times. The V call is TRBV9, the J call TRBJ1-2; no clear D. The germline CDR1 and CDR2 sequences are SGDLS and YYNGEE. Trimming took off 3 bases at V and 2 bases at J, with 11 bases between the two ends. The length of the CDR3 is 14 residues. The CDR3: CASSARATNYGYTF. Here the CDR3 DNA reads TGTGCCAGCAGCGCGCGGGCTACCAACTATGGCTACACCTTC.

The CDR3 loop is CASSDRTVYGYTF. As DNA, the CDR3 is TGTGCCAGCAGTGACAGGACAGTCTATGGCTACACCTTC. The chain combines TRBV6-4 with TRBJ1-2, with TRBD1 as a possible D gene (6 bases). CDR1 and CDR2 (germline): MRHNA, SNTAGT. Trimming cost V 2 bases and J 4 bases, with 8 bases left between them. The CDR3 has 13 amino acids.

This sequence joins TRBV3-1 (or the pseudogene TRBV3-2) and TRBJ1-4; unclear D gene. The CDR3 has 15 residues. The ends were cut back, 3 bases at V and 0 bases at J, with 8 bases in the middle. Germline lookup yields CDR1 LGHDT and CDR2 YNNKEL (reference sequence). CDR3 coding DNA: TGTGCCAGCAGCCAGGTCCGGGCAACTAATGAAAAACTGTTTTTT. Protein product: CASSQVRATNEKLFF.

In its sample, this clone was seen once. The V and J genes are TRBV30 and TRBJ2-2; D is ambiguous. With 0 bases removed from V and 8 bases from J, the gap between germline ends came to 7 bases. The germline gives CDR1 GTSNPN, CDR2 SVGIG (reference sequence). This CDR3 comprises 12 residues. CDR3 sequence (DNA): TGTGCCTGGAGTGTATCGCCGGGGGAGCTGTTTTTT. The encoded protein is CAWSVSPGELFF.

The chain carries TRBV2 and TRBJ2-1; TRBD2 matches 7 bases. This CDR3 has 15 amino acids. Germline CDR1 and CDR2: SNHLY and FYNNEI. With V trimmed by 2 bases and J by 3 bases, 4 bases remained unmatched. The CDR3 sequence is CASSESRGNYNEQFF. DNA for the CDR3: TGTGCCAGCAGTGAATCGCGGGGGAACTACAATGAGCAGTTCTTC.

The CDR3 DNA is TGTGCCAGCAGAACCACTACGGCATATGGCTACACCTTC. Amino acid sequence: CASRTTTAYGYTF. The rearrangement links TRBV2 to TRBJ1-2; no reliable D call. The V end was cut by 6 bases, the J end by 5 bases, with 13 bases between. The CDR3 runs to 13 residues. CDR1 and CDR2 (germline): SNHLY, FYNNEI.

The V call is TRBV29-1, the J call TRBJ1-5, with 7 bases lining up with TRBD1. V was pared by 4 bases and J by 2 bases, with 5 bases of the junction left unmatched. From germline, CDR1 is SQVTM and CDR2 ANQGSEA. This CDR3 is built from 14 residues. The CDR3 region is CSVGGGQGNQPQHF. Here the CDR3 DNA reads TGCAGCGTTGGGGGTGGACAGGGCAATCAGCCCCAGCATTTT.

This clone occurred once. V is TRBV6-5 and J is TRBJ1-5; D may be TRBD1 (5 bases). CDR3 size: 15 residues. The ends were cut back, 6 bases at V and 2 bases at J, with 14 bases in the middle. Germline V lookup: CDR1 MNHEY, CDR2 SVGAGI. CDR3 region: CASRRRGEGNQPQHF. The CDR3 DNA reads TGTGCCAGCAGACGGAGGGGTGAGGGCAATCAGCCCCAGCATTTT.

The rearrangement uses TRBV24-1 and TRBJ2-3; 9 nucleotides line up with TRBD1. Germline CDR1 and CDR2: KGHDR and SFDVKD. After removal of 4 bases from V and 4 bases from J, the junction contained 8 bases not matched to a gene. This CDR3 has 16 amino acids. This chain's CDR3 is CATSERGQGGADTQYF. CDR3 coding DNA: TGTGCCACCAGTGAGAGGGGACAGGGAGGCGCAGATACGCAGTATTTT.

The gene calls are TRBV5-1 and TRBJ2-3; 12 positions agree with TRBD2. Germline V gives CDR1 SGHRS, CDR2 YFSETQ. This CDR3 contains 16 residues. The V and J ends lost 2 bases and 5 bases, in that order; junction bases with no gene match: 6. CDR3 sequence (DNA): TGCGCCAGCAGCTTCGCTAGCGGGGGGGCCGGAGATACGCAGTATTTT. It yields the protein CASSFASGGAGDTQYF.

This clone is categorized as medium-sized (0.01 to 0.1%). The CDR3, as DNA: TGTGCCAGCAGTGAAAATAGCGGGGGGCGAGGTGGCTACACCTTC. It is translated as CASSENSGGRGGYTF. The chain couples TRBV2 to TRBJ1-2, with a possible D match to TRBD1 (6 bases). Germline V CDR1 and CDR2: SNHLY, FYNNEI. The length of the CDR3 is 15 residues. V dropped 2 bases and J dropped 7 bases, with 17 bases sitting between them.

This clone was counted once. The chain carries TRBV10-1 and TRBJ2-3; maybe TRBD1 (5 bases). The V gene's germline CDR1 is WNHNN and CDR2 SYGVQD (reference sequence). The V gene lost 3 bases and the J gene lost 1 base, with 8 bases spanning the gap. The CDR3 extends over 14 amino acids. The CDR3 coding sequence is TGCGCCAGCAGTGAAGGGGTCCGCACAGATACGCAGTATTTT. Translating gives CASSEGVRTDTQYF.

This clone was recorded once. The rearrangement joins TRBV7-2 to TRBJ2-7; D possibly uses TRBD1 or TRBD2 (5 bases each). CDR1 is SGHTA, CDR2 FQGNSA, per germline. Trimming took off 2 bases at V and 5 bases at J, with 10 bases between the two ends. The CDR3 is 13 amino acids. In nucleotides, the CDR3 is TGTGCCAGCAGCTTACAAATGGGGGACGAGCAGTACTTC. Amino acids: CASSLQMGDEQYF.

Only one count was recorded for this clone. V usage is TRBV19 and J usage is TRBJ2-2, with TRBD1 matching over 11 bases. After removal of 6 bases from V and 0 bases from J, the junction contained 9 bases not matched to a gene. CDR3 length equals 18 residues. CDR1 LNHDA and CDR2 SQIVND come from the germline V gene (reference sequence). The CDR3 spells CASSPGRDRGTNTGELFF. In DNA, the CDR3 is TGTGCCAGTAGCCCCGGCCGGGACAGGGGGACGAACACCGGGGAGCTGTTTTTT.

The chain combines TRBV18 with TRBJ2-7; TRBD1 matches at 9 bases. V was pared by 3 bases and J by 12 bases, with 6 bases of the junction left unmatched. The germline CDR1 and CDR2 sequences are KGHSH and LQKENI. The CDR3 consists of 12 residues. CDR3 nucleotide sequence: TGTGCCAGCTCACCGGGACAGGGTCCTGTGTACTTC. Amino acids: CASSPGQGPVYF.

The chain combines TRBV27 with TRBJ1-5; D gene uncertain. The CDR3 is 15 residues long. Trimming stripped 8 bases from V and 2 bases from J, with 16 bases between. CDR1 MNHEY and CDR2 SMNVEV come from the germline V gene (reference sequence). DNA of the CDR3: TGTGCCAGCGGCCCCTTAGGGTCGGGCAATCAGCCCCAGCATTTT. This codes for CASGPLGSGNQPQHF.

This clone was detected only a few times. The gene calls are TRBV25-1 and TRBJ2-5; 11 nucleotides match TRBD2. The CDR3 loop spans 16 amino acids. J gave up 4 bases and V 0 bases, and 4 bases lay outside the gene matches. Germline CDR1 is MGHDK and CDR2 is SYGVNS. The CDR3: CASSEYRLAGGETQYF. The CDR3 nucleotides are TGTGCCAGCAGTGAATACCGCCTAGCGGGAGGAGAGACCCAGTACTTC.